This is a list of T cell receptor beta chains from one sample in a study of memory CD4+ T cells and cytomegalovirus serostatus. The table came from immunoSEQ multiplex PCR; TCRdb's copy has only in-frame clones and leaves some out. The profile shows roughly 40,000 clones, around 78% of them singletons. Material for sequencing was memory CD4+ T cells from blood. The source of these receptors is an adult in good health and CMV-seronegative. The CDR3 runs from the conserved cysteine through the conserved F or W. D genes are given only for firm matches. Clone size, where shown, is once, few, many, or a class for clones that have expanded.

D	size	V	J	CDR3	DNA
TRBD1	-	TRBV4-2	TRBJ1-4	CASSHGPGTGNEKLFF	TGTGCCAGCAGCCATGGCCCCGGGACAGGTAATGAAAAACTGTTTTTT
TRBD1	-	TRBV5-6	TRBJ1-2	CASSLEGTGNGYTF	TGTGCCAGCAGCCTTGAGGGGACAGGCAACGGCTACACCTTC
-	few	TRBV7-6	TRBJ1-1	CASSLGAQGSNTEAFF	TGTGCCAGCAGCTTAGGGGCCCAGGGATCGAACACTGAAGCTTTCTTT
-	-	TRBV27	TRBJ1-1	CASSTPPGGGTEAFF	TGTGCCAGCAGCACCCCCCCTGGCGGGGGGACTGAAGCTTTCTTT
-	-	TRBV9	TRBJ1-1	CASSRGARLSEAFF	TGTGCCAGCTCCCGCGGGGCTCGTCTATCTGAAGCTTTCTTT
-	-	TRBV7-2	TRBJ1-5	CASSLRGSENQPQHF	TGTGCCAGCAGCTTACGGGGGTCGGAGAATCAGCCCCAGCATTTT
TRBD2	few	TRBV27	TRBJ2-7	CASSSILAGVLPEQYF	TGTGCCAGCAGTTCCATTCTAGCGGGGGTTTTACCCGAGCAGTACTTC
TRBD1	-	TRBV18	TRBJ1-2	CASSESGQGAGNYGYTF	TGTGCCAGCTCAGAGTCGGGACAGGGGGCCGGTAACTATGGCTACACCTTC
-	-	TRBV9	TRBJ2-2	CASSVAPGANTGELFF	TGTGCCAGCAGCGTAGCCCCAGGGGCCAACACCGGGGAGCTGTTTTTT
-	few	TRBV9	TRBJ1-4	CASSAMGGSTNEKLFF	TGTGCCAGCAGCGCGATGGGAGGCTCAACTAATGAAAAACTGTTTTTT
-	few	TRBV6-1	TRBJ2-5	CASNRAGGETQYF	TGTGCCAGCAACCGAGCAGGAGGAGAGACCCAGTACTTC
TRBD1	-	TRBV19	TRBJ1-1	CASSMMGQGFF	TGTGCCAGTAGTATGATGGGACAGGGTTTCTTT
-	-	TRBV11-3	TRBJ1-1	CASSSRGGTEAFF	TGTGCCAGCAGCTCACGGGGGGGCACTGAAGCTTTCTTT
TRBD1	-	TRBV27	TRBJ2-2	CASSTWPGGETGELFF	TGTGCCAGCAGCACCTGGCCAGGGGGCGAAACCGGGGAGCTGTTTTTT
-	-	TRBV6-5	TRBJ1-1	CASYRGTEAFF	TGTGCCAGCTATAGGGGGACTGAAGCTTTCTTT
-	-	TRBV9	TRBJ2-3	CASSLGGGGAVGDTQYF	TGTGCCAGCAGTCTGGGCGGTGGGGGCGCCGTTGGAGATACGCAGTATTTT
-	-	TRBV9	TRBJ2-3	CASSVPSLYTDTQYF	TGTGCCAGCAGCGTACCCAGCCTCTACACAGATACGCAGTATTTT
-	-	TRBV7-6	TRBJ2-7	CASSLFPGSGEQYF	TGTGCCAGCAGCTTATTCCCAGGGTCGGGCGAGCAGTACTTC
-	-	TRBV6-1	TRBJ1-2	CASSESRNYGYTF	TGTGCCAGCAGTGAAAGCAGAAACTATGGCTACACCTTC
-	-	TRBV9	TRBJ1-1	CASSATGTGGSEAFF	TGTGCCAGCAGCGCTACCGGGACTGGAGGCTCTGAAGCTTTCTTT
-	once	TRBV5-6	TRBJ1-2	CASSQWGRYMEDRYGYTF	TGTGCCAGCAGCCAATGGGGACGCTACATGGAGGATAGATATGGCTACACCTTC
TRBD1	-	TRBV7-8	TRBJ2-7	CASSLGVSRDRTYEQYF	TGTGCCAGCAGCTTAGGCGTTAGCCGGGACAGGACTTACGAGCAGTACTTC
-	once	TRBV2	TRBJ1-3	CASSEQGSGENTIYF	TGTGCCAGCAGTGAACAGGGGTCAGGGGAAAACACCATATATTTT
TRBD2	-	TRBV5-1	TRBJ2-7	CASSLGTSGGLPNEQYF	TGCGCCAGCAGCTTGGGGACTAGCGGGGGGCTGCCCAACGAGCAGTACTTC
-	-	TRBV5-1	TRBJ2-1	CASSLAQAANEQFF	TGCGCCAGCAGCTTGGCCCAGGCCGCGAATGAGCAGTTCTTC
-	-	TRBV11-3	TRBJ1-1	CASSLDETEAFF	TGTGCCAGCAGCTTAGACGAAACTGAAGCTTTCTTT
-	-	TRBV7-9	TRBJ1-5	CASSWRGDQPQHF	TGTGCCAGCAGCTGGAGGGGGGATCAGCCCCAGCATTTT
TRBD1	-	TRBV6-1	TRBJ2-7	CASSWDSKDEQYF	TGTGCCAGCAGCTGGGACAGTAAGGACGAGCAGTACTTC
TRBD1	few	TRBV2	TRBJ1-1	CASKYRGNTEAFF	TGTGCCAGCAAGTACAGGGGAAACACTGAAGCTTTCTTT
TRBD2	-	TRBV5-1	TRBJ2-5	CASSLLTSGGVKTQYF	TGCGCCAGCAGCTTGCTGACTAGCGGTGGCGTAAAGACCCAGTACTTC
-	-	TRBV7-9	TRBJ2-3	CASSLGRRPPRPDTQYF	TGTGCCAGCAGCTTAGGAAGACGGCCCCCCAGACCGGATACGCAGTATTTT
TRBD1	-	TRBV2	TRBJ1-4	CASRRTGGYGNEKLFF	TGTGCCAGCAGAAGGACAGGGGGCTATGGTAATGAAAAACTGTTTTTT
-	-	TRBV5-6	TRBJ2-1	CASSLDPRLELEQFF	TGTGCCAGCAGCTTGGACCCTAGGCTCGAATTAGAGCAGTTCTTC
-	once	TRBV2	TRBJ1-2	CASKEDPNYGYTF	TGTGCCAGCAAAGAAGATCCTAACTATGGCTACACCTTC
-	-	TRBV7-9	TRBJ1-1	CASSLDSGPEAFF	TGTGCCAGCAGCTTAGACTCCGGCCCTGAAGCTTTCTTT
TRBD1	-	TRBV5-6	TRBJ2-7	CASSWTGGYEQYF	TGTGCCAGCAGTTGGACAGGAGGCTACGAGCAGTACTTC
TRBD1	once	TRBV19	TRBJ1-4	CASSAIRQGVRKEKLFF	TGTGCCAGTAGTGCAATTCGACAGGGCGTTCGTAAAGAAAAACTGTTTTTT
-	-	TRBV5-4	TRBJ2-3	CASSPRQIRSTDTQYF	TGTGCCAGCAGCCCCCGACAGATAAGAAGCACAGATACGCAGTATTTT
-	once	TRBV4-2	TRBJ2-5	CASSQARQETQYF	TGTGCCAGCAGCCAAGCAAGGCAAGAGACCCAGTACTTC
TRBD1	-	TRBV30	TRBJ1-4	CAWSPRDSHEKLFF	TGTGCCTGGAGTCCGAGGGACAGTCATGAAAAACTGTTTTTT
TRBD2	-	TRBV9	TRBJ2-3	CASSPRSGGASTQYF	TGTGCCAGCAGCCCCCGTAGCGGGGGGGCCTCTACGCAGTATTTT